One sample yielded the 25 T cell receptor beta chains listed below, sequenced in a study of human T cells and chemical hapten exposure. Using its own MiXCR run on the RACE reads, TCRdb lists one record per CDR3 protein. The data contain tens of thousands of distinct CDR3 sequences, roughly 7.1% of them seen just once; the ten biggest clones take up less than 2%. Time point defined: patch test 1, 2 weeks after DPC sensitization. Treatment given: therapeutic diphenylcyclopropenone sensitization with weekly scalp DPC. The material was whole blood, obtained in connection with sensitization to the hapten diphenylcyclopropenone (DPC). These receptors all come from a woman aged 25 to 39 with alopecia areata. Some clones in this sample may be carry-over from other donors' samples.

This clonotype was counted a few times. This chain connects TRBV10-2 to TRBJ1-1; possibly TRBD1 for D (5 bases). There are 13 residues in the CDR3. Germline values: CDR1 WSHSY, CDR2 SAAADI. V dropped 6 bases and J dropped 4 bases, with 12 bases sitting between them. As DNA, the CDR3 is TGCGCCAGCAGCCTTGATGGGACCACTGAAGCTTTCTTT. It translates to CASSLDGTTEAFF.

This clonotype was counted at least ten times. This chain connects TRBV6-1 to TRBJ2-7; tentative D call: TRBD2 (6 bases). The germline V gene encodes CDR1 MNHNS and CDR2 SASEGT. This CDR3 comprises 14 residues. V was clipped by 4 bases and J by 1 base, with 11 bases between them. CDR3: CASSVRGISYEQYF. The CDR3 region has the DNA TGTGCCAGCAGTGTTCGGGGGATTTCCTACGAGCAGTACTTC.

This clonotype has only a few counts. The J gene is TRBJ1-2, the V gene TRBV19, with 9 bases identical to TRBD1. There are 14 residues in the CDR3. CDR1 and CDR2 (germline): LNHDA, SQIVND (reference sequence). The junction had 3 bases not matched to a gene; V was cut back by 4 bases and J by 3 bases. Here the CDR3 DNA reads TGTGCCAGTAGTACCCGGGACAGGGACTATGGCTACACCTTC. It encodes CASSTRDRDYGYTF.

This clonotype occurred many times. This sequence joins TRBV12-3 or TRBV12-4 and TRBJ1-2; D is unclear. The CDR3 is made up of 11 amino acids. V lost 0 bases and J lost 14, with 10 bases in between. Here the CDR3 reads CASSLAAHWTF. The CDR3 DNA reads TGTGCCAGCAGTTTAGCAGCCCACTGGACCTTC.

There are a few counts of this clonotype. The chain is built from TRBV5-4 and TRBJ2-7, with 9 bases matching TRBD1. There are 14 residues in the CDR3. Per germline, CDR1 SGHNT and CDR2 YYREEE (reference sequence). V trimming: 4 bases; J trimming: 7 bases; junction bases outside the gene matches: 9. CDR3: CASSVQGAREEQYF. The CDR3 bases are TGTGCCAGCAGCGTACAGGGGGCGAGGGAGGAGCAGTACTTC.

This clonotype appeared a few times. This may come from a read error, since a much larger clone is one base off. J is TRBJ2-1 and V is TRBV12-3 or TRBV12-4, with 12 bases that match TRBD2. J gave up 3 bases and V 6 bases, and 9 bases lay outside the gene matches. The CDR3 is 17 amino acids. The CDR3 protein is CASSPSSGGAGYNEQFF. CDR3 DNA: TGTGCCAGCAGCCCTTCTAGCGGGGGGGCGGGCTACAATGAGCAGTTCTTC.

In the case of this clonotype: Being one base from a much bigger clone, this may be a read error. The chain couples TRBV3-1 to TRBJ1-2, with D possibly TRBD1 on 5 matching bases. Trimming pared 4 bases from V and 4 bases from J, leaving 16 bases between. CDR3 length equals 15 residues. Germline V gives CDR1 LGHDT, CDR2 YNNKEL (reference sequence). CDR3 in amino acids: CASSLARAWGYGYTF. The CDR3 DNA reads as TGTGCCAGCAGCCTCGCCAGGGCATGGGGCTATGGCTACACCTTC.

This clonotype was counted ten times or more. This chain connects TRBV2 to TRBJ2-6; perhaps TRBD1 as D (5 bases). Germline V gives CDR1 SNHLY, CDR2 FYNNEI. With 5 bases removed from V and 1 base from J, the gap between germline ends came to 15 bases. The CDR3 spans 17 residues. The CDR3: CASSRVQVLSGANVLTF. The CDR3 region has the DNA TGTGCCAGCAGTAGAGTACAGGTCCTTTCTGGGGCCAACGTCCTGACTTTC.

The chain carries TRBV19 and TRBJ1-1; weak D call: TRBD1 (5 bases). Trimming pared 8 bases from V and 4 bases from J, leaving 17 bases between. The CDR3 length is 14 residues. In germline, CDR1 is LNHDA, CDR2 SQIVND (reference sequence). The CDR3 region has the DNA TGTGCCAGTGCGTTGGGGGGACGGGGCACTGAAGCTTTCTTT. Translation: CASALGGRGTEAFF.

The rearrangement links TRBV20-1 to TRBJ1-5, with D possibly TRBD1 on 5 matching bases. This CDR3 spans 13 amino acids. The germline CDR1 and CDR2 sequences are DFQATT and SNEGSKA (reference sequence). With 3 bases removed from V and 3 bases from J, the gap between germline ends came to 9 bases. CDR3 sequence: CSASGGNNQPQHF. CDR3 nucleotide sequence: TGCAGTGCTAGCGGGGGGAACAATCAGCCCCAGCATTTT.

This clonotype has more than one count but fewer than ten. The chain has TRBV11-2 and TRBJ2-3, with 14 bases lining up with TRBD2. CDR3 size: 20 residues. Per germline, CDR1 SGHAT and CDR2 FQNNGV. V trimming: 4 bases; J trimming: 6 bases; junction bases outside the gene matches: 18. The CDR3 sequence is CASSSPVIRTSGGTGDTQYF. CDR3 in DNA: TGTGCCAGCAGCTCACCGGTTATAAGGACTAGCGGGGGGACGGGGGATACGCAGTATTTT.

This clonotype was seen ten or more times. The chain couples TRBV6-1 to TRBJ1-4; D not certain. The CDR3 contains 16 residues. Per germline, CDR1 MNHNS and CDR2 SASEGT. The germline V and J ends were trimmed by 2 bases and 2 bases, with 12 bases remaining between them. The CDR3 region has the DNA TGTGCCAGCAGTGAATATATCGGAGGCACTAATGAAAAACTGTTTTTT. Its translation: CASSEYIGGTNEKLFF.

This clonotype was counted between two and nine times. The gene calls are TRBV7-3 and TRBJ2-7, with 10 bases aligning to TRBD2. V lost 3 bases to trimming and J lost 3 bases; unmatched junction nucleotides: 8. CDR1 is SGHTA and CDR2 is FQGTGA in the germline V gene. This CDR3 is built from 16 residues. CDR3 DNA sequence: TGTGCCAGCAGCTTTTCAATAGCGGGGGGCCACTACGAGCAGTACTTC. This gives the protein CASSFSIAGGHYEQYF.

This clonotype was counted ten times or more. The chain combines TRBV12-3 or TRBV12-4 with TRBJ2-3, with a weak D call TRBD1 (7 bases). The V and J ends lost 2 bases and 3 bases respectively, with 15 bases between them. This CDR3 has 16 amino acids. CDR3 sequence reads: CASSLLYPGGTDTQYF. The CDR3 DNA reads TGTGCCAGCAGTTTACTCTACCCAGGGGGGACAGATACGCAGTATTTT.

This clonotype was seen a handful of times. The CDR3 DNA sequence: TGTGCCTGGAGTAAAGGATCGAACACTGAAGCTTTCTTT. Translated: CAWSKGSNTEAFF. The V and J genes are TRBV30 and TRBJ1-1; D unclear. CDR3 length: 13 amino acids. With 2 bases removed from V and 1 base from J, the gap between germline ends came to 8 bases. Germline V gives CDR1 GTSNPN, CDR2 SVGIG (reference sequence).

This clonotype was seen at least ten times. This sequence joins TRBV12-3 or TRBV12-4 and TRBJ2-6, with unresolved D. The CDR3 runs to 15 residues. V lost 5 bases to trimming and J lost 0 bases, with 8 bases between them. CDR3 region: CASSPGSSGANVLTF. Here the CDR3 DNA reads TGTGCCAGCAGTCCGGGTTCCTCTGGGGCCAACGTCCTGACTTTC.

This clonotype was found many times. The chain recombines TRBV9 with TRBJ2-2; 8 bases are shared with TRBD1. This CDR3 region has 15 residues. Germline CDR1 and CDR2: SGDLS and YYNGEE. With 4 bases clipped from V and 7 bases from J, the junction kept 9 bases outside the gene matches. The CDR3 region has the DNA TGTGCCAGCAGCTTGACCACAGGGGGTCACGGGGAGCTGTTTTTT. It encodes CASSLTTGGHGELFF.

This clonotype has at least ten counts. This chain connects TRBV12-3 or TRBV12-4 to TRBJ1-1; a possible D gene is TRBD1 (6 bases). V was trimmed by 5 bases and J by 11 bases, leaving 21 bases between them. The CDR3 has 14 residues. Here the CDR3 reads CASSASGGHERAFF. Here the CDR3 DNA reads TGTGCCAGCAGTGCGTCGGGGGGCCATGAAAGGGCTTTCTTT.

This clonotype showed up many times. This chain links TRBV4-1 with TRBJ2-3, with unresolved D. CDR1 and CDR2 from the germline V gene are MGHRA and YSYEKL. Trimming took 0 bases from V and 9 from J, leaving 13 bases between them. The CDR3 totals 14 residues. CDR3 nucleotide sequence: TGCGCCAGCAGCCAAGAACCGGTGCAGACAACGCAGTATTTT. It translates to CASSQEPVQTTQYF.

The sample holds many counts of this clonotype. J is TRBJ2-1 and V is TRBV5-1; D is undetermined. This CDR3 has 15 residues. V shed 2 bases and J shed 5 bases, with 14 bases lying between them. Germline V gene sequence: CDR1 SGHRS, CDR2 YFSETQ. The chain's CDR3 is CASSLGLSDNNEQFF. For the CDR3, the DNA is TGCGCCAGCAGCTTAGGGCTTTCCGACAACAATGAGCAGTTCTTC.

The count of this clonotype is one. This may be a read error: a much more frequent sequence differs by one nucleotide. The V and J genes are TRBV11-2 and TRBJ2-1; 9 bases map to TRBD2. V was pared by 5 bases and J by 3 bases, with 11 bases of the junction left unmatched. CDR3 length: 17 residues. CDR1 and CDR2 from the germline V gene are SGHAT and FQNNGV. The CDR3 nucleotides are TGTGCCAGCAGCCCGAGGGAACTAGCGGGTTTCTACAATGAGCAGTTCTTC. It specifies CASSPRELAGFYNEQFF.

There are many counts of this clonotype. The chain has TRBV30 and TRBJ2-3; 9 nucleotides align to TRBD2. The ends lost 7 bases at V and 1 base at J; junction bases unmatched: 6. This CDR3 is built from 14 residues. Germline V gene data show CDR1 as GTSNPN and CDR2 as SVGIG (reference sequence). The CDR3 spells CASSLAGGTDTQYF. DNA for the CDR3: TGTGCCTCTTCTTTAGCGGGAGGCACAGATACGCAGTATTTT.

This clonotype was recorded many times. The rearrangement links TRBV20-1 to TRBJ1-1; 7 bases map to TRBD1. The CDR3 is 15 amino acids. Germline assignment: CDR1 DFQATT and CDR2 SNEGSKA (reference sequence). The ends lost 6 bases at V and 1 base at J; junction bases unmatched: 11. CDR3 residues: CSATEHGTANTEAFF. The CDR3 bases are TGCAGTGCAACTGAACACGGGACAGCGAACACTGAAGCTTTCTTT.

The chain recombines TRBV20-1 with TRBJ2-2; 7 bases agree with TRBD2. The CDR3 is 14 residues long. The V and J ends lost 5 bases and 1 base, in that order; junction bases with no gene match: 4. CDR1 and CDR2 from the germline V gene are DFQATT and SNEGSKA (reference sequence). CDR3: CSAFRGGNTGELFF. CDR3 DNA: TGCAGTGCTTTTCGCGGGGGGAACACCGGGGAGCTGTTTTTT.

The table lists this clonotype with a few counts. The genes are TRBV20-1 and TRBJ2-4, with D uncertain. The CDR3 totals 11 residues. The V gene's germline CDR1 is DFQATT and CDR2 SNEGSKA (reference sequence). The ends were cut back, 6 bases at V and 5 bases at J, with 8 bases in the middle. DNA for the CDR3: TGCAGTGCCGTTCACCAAAACATTCAGTACTTC. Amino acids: CSAVHQNIQYF.